The rows below give T cell receptor beta chains drawn from one sample of a study of response to subunit inactivated influenza vaccine. TCRdb reprocessed the RT-PCR reads via MiXCR and lists one record per CDR3 protein. The table shows about 570,000 distinct CDR3 sequences, with about 11% occurring only once. A further study also used this sample, focusing on T cells expressing NK-cell markers.

This material consisted of PBMCs from blood, taken on the day of vaccination. The origin of the receptors is a man over 45 who received an inactivated influenza vaccine. The CDR3 runs from the conserved cysteine through the conserved F or W. D genes are given only for firm matches. Rows give clone size only sometimes, using once, few, many, or a class for an expanded clone.

clone_size,v_call,d_call,j_call,cdr3_aa,cdr3_nt
-,TRBV28,TRBD2,TRBJ2-3,CASSPGTRADTQYF,TGTGCCAGCAGTCCAGGGACTAGGGCCGATACGCAGTATTTT
many,TRBV28,TRBD2,TRBJ2-2,CASSCGRDKCTGELFF,TGTGCCAGCAGTTGCGGGAGGGATAAATGCACCGGGGAGCTGTTTTTT
-,TRBV10-3,-,TRBJ2-3,CAISESGITADTQYF,TGTGCCATTTCAGAAAGTGGGATCACCGCAGATACGCAGTATTTT
-,TRBV19,-,TRBJ2-7,CASSNSRDSHDKQYF,TGTGCCAGTAGTAACTCCCGGGACTCCCATGACAAGCAGTACTTC
many,TRBV6-6,-,TRBJ2-3,CASSYSSDTQYF,TGTGCCAGCAGTTACTCCTCAGATACGCAGTATTTT
-,TRBV29-1,-,TRBJ2-1,CSVEGGRPGEQFF,TGCAGCGTTGAAGGGGGCAGACCGGGTGAGCAGTTCTTC
few,TRBV6-1,-,TRBJ2-5,CASSPRISRETQYF,TGTGCCAGCAGTCCACGCATTTCTAGGGAGACCCAGTACTTC
-,TRBV20-1,-,TRBJ2-7,CSARVNTYEQYF,TGCAGTGCTAGAGTGAACACCTACGAGCAGTACTTC
-,TRBV20-1,-,TRBJ2-7,CSARAAGGLYEQYF,TGCAGTGCTAGAGCGGCCGGGGGATTATACGAGCAGTACTTC
few,TRBV5-6,TRBD1,TRBJ2-7,CASTNLVPGQALYEQYF,TGTGCCAGCACCAACCTAGTTCCGGGACAGGCCCTCTACGAGCAGTACTTC
many,TRBV29-1,TRBD1,TRBJ1-1,CSADLDRGTEAFF,TGCAGCGCTGACCTGGACAGGGGCACTGAAGCTTTCTTT
few,TRBV21-1,-,TRBJ2-1,CASSKPFADTNYNEQFF,TGTGCCAGCAGCAAGCCTTTTGCGGACACAAACTACAATGAGCAGTTCTTC
few,TRBV20-1,-,TRBJ1-5,CSASRDFNQPQHF,TGCAGTGCTTCCCGGGACTTCAATCAGCCCCAGCATTTT
-,TRBV2,-,TRBJ2-7,CASSDPTGSYEQYF,TGTGCCAGCAGTGATCCAACGGGTTCCTACGAGCAGTACTTC
many,TRBV5-1,-,TRBJ1-4,CASSFRPGGQGEKLFF,TGCGCCAGCAGCTTCCGTCCGGGGGGACAAGGGGAAAAACTGTTTTTT
many,TRBV28,-,TRBJ2-5,CASSPKQAPETQYF,TGTGCCAGCAGTCCTAAACAGGCTCCGGAGACCCAGTACTTC
-,TRBV10-3,-,TRBJ2-2,CAISDRYEAGELFF,TGTGCCATCAGTGACAGATATGAGGCCGGGGAGCTGTTTTTT
few,TRBV2,-,TRBJ1-5,CASTRSQGRDQPQHF,TGTGCCAGCACACGTTCCCAGGGGCGAGATCAGCCCCAGCATTTT
few,TRBV11-1,TRBD2,TRBJ2-1,CASSFGRGGPNEQFF,TGTGCCAGCAGCTTTGGTCGGGGGGGCCCGAATGAGCAGTTCTTC
-,TRBV14,TRBD1,TRBJ1-3,CASSHFPGGADTIYF,TGTGCCAGCAGCCACTTCCCAGGGGGCGCGGACACCATATATTTT
once,TRBV18,TRBD1,TRBJ2-3,CASSPLGQGGTDTQYF,TGTGCCAGCTCACCCCTAGGACAGGGCGGCACAGATACGCAGTATTTT
-,TRBV10-3,-,TRBJ1-1,CAIKTVDNTEAFF,TGTGCCATCAAGACAGTTGACAACACTGAAGCTTTCTTT